A selection of T cell receptor beta chains follows, all from one sample in a study of shared clonotypes between healthy human individuals. The table came from immunoSEQ multiplex PCR; TCRdb's copy has only in-frame clones and leaves some out. The data contain approximately 590,000 clones, nearly 97% of them singletons. Sequencing was performed on naive CD8+ T cells sorted from blood. The receptors originated from a woman aged 25 to 39 in good health. Both conserved end residues are trimmed from each CDR3. Fields, in order: V gene, clone size, D gene, CDR3 protein. The D gene is left open where the match is weak. Not all rows give a size; the values are once, few, many and, for expanded clones, a class.

>TRBV27|NA|TRBD1
ASSLGAGGWYEQY
>TRBV23-1|NA|TRBD2
ASSRLLLAGCAGANVLT
>TRBV2|NA|TRBD1
ASRVGTAGTNEKLF
>TRBV5-1|NA|NA
ASSLEEGLLNTEAF
>TRBV7-9|NA|NA
ASSPTENTEAF
>TRBV30|NA|TRBD2
AWSVGAGVGEQY
>TRBV6-5|NA|TRBD1
ASSFGTGVEQY
>TRBV10-3|NA|NA
AISDGGGTEAF
>TRBV2|NA|NA
ASSEWSRTEAF
>TRBV7-6|NA|TRBD1
ASSLVTGVVPGELF
>TRBV6-5|NA|NA
ASSIGPYEQY
>TRBV28|NA|TRBD2
ASSSEELAVLEQY
>TRBV27|NA|TRBD1
ASSRTGYNEQF
>TRBV4-1|NA|NA
ATQGGSNQPQH
>TRBV6-5|NA|TRBD2
ASSPSGGTVAQY
>TRBV15|NA|NA
ATSMLGGLSSYEQY
>TRBV29-1|NA|NA
SVVSGGTPYEQY
>TRBV6-6|NA|NA
ASSSIRRTARDTIY
>TRBV2|NA|TRBD2
ASLGLANEQF
>TRBV9|NA|TRBD2
ASSDQREGANTGELF
>TRBV10-3|NA|NA
AISESAYNEQF
>TRBV14|NA|TRBD1
ASSLTGTGAYEQY
>TRBV7-9|NA|NA
ASSPVVGNYEQY
>TRBV5-1|NA|NA
ASSSHFGTGTETYEQY
>TRBV5-1|NA|NA
ASSFSIRETQY
>TRBV7-9|NA|TRBD2
AGSELTSGYAGELF
>TRBV5-6|NA|TRBD2
ASSLVSSGTYEQY
>TRBV11-2|NA|TRBD1
ASSLGVGQGEYEQY
>TRBV16|NA|TRBD2
ASSQSIRGGYNEQF
>TRBV27|once|NA
ASSSPYRLGADYLANTGELF
>TRBV13|NA|NA
ASSLNRERGWNEQF
>TRBV5-4|NA|TRBD2
ASSLRDYPYEQY
>TRBV5-6|NA|NA
ASSLARQTNTGELF
>TRBV19|NA|TRBD1
ASSIGGQGYEQY
>TRBV9|NA|TRBD2
ASSVEAGGPLIHEQF
>TRBV27|NA|TRBD1
ASSSRQGANEKLF
>TRBV19|NA|NA
ARGVGCTEAF
>TRBV15|NA|NA
ATSPASLSYEQY
>TRBV5-8|NA|NA
ASSNPSRIYGYT
>TRBV27|NA|NA
ASSFGRGQGPTYEQY
>TRBV5-1|NA|NA
ASSLAGLNSYEQY
>TRBV6-6|NA|NA
ASSYGRNYGYT
>TRBV4-1|NA|NA
ASSQDPDLGEKLF
>TRBV19|NA|NA
ASSKSSGNEQF
>TRBV15|NA|NA
ATSFGAFLGGANVLT